Given below is one TCR beta chain in context. PCR was performed a second time for roughly 7 to 12 cycles using a sample-barcoded 5' primer and a J-beta primer mix. In TCRdb, the 5' RACE reads were re-called with MiXCR into one record per CDR3 protein. The table has approximately 1,000,000 distinct CDR3 sequences, under 45% seen once. V was clipped by 6 bases and J by 0 bases, with 15 bases between them. The CDR3 consists of 17 residues. In germline, CDR1 is MNHEY, CDR2 SMNVEV (reference sequence). This entry comes from a study of blood T cells in healthy people across ages. The TCR was taken from a woman aged 55-75 years in good health. The V and J genes are TRBV27 and TRBJ2-6; no clear D. The sample taken for sequencing was blood. In DNA form, the CDR3 reads TGTGCCAGCAGGGAATTTGCGGCTAGCTCTGGGGCCAACGTCCTGACTTTC. Translating gives CASREFAASSGANVLTF.